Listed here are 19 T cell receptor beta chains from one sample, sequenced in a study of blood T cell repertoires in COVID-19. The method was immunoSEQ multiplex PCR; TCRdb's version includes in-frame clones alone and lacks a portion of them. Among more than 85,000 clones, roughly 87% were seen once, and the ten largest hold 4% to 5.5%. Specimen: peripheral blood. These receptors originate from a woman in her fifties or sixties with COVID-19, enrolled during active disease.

The CDR3 loop is CASSARSANTGELFF. The CDR3 nucleotides read TGTGCCAGCAGCGCGAGGTCGGCGAACACCGGGGAGCTGTTTTTT. The chain has TRBV7-2 and TRBJ2-2; no firm D call. The CDR3 runs 15 residues. The V end lost 5 bases, the J end lost 0 bases, and 10 bases lay between the germline ends. Germline V gene lookup returns CDR1 SGHTA and CDR2 FQGNSA.

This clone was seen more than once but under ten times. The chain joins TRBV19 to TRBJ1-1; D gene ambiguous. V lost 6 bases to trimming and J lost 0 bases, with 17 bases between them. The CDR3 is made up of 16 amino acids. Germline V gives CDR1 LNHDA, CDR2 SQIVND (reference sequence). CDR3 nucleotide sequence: TGTGCCAGTAGCCCCGCGGACTCTTCTATGAACACTGAAGCTTTCTTT. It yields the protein CASSPADSSMNTEAFF.

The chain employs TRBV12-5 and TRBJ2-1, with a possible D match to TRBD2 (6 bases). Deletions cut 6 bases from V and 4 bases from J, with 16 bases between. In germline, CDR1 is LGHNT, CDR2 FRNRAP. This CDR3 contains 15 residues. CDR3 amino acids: CASGEIGTPYNEQFF. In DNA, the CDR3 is TGTGCTAGTGGAGAAATCGGGACTCCGTACAATGAGCAGTTCTTC.

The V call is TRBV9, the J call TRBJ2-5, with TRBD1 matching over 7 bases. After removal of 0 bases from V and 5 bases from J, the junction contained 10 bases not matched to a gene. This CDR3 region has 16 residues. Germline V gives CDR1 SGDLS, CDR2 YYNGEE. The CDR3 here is CASSVEGQGVWETQYF. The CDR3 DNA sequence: TGTGCCAGCAGCGTAGAGGGTCAGGGGGTTTGGGAGACCCAGTACTTC. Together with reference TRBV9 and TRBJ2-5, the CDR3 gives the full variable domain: DSGVTQTPKHLITATGQRVTLRCSPRSGDLSVYWYQQSLDQGLQFLIQYYNGEERAKGNILERFSAQQFPDLHSELNLSSLELGDSALYFCASSVEGQGVWETQYFGPGTRLLVL.

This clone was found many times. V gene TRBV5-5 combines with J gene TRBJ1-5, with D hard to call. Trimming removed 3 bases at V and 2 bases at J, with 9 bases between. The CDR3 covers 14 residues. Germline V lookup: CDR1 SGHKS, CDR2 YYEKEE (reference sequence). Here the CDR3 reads CASSSQTGNQPQHF. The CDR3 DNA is TGTGCCAGCAGCTCTCAAACTGGCAATCAGCCCCAGCATTTT.

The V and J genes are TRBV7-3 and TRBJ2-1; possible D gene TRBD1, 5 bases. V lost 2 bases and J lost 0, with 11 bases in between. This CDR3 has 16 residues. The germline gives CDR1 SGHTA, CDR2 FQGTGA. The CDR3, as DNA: TGTGCCAGCAGCTTAGGTGGGGCAGTCTCCTACAATGAGCAGTTCTTC. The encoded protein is CASSLGGAVSYNEQFF.

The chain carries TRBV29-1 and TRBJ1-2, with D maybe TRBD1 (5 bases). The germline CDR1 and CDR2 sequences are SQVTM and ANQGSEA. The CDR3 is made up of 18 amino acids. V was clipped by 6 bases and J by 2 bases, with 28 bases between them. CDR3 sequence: CSVGTSGSKEGRNYGYTF. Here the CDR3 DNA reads TGCAGCGTCGGAACGTCGGGTTCAAAGGAGGGACGGAACTATGGCTACACCTTC.

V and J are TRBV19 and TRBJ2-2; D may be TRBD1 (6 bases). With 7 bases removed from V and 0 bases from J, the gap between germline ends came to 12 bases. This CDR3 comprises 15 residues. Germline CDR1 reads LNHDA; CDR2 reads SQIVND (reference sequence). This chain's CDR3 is CASTTGYANTGELFF. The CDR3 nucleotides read TGTGCCAGTACCACAGGGTACGCGAACACCGGGGAGCTGTTTTTT. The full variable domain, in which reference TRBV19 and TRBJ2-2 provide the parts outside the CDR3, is DGGITQSPKYLFRKEGQNVTLSCEQNLNHDAMYWYRQDPGQGLRLIYYSQIVNDFQKGDIAEGYSVSREKKESFPLTVTSAQKNPTAFYLCASTTGYANTGELFFGEGSRLTVL.

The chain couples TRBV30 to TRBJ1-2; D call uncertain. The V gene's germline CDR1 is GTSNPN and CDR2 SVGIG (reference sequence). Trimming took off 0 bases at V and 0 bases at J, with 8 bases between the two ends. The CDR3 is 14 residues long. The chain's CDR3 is CAWSVRRSNYGYTF. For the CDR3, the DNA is TGTGCCTGGAGTGTACGGCGGTCTAACTATGGCTACACCTTC.

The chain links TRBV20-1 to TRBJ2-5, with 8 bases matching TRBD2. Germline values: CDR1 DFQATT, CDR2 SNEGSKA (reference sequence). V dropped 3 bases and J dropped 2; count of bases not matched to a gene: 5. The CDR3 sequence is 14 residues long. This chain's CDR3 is CSASLGGGQETQYF. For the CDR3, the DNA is TGCAGTGCTAGTCTTGGCGGGGGGCAAGAGACCCAGTACTTC.

CDR3 nucleotides: TGTGCCAGCAGTTTTGGTTCCGGACAGTGGACGAATGAGCAGTTCTTC. Translated, it gives CASSFGSGQWTNEQFF. The chain is built from TRBV27 and TRBJ2-1; perhaps TRBD1 as D (6 bases). Trimming shortened V by 3 bases and J by 7 bases, and 19 bases separated the two germline ends. Germline CDR1 MNHEY, CDR2 SMNVEV (reference sequence). The CDR3 totals 16 residues.

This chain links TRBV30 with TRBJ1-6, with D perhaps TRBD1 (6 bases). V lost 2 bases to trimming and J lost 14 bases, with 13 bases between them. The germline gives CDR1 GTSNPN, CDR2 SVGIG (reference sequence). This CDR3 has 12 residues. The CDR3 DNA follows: TGTGCCTGGAGTAGATGGACAGTCGCCCTCCACTTT. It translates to CAWSRWTVALHF.

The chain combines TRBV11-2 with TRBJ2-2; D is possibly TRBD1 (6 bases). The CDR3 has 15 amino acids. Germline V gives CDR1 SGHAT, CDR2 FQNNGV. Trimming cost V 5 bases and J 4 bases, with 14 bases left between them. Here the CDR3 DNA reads TGTGCCAGCAGCCCTTGGCAGGGGTTCACCGGGGAGCTGTTTTTT. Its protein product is CASSPWQGFTGELFF. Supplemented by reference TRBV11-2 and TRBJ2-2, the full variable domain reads EAGVAQSPRYKIIEKRQSVAFWCNPISGHATLYWYQQILGQGPKLLIQFQNNGVVDDSQLPKDRFSAERLKGVDSTLKIQPAKLEDSAVYLCASSPWQGFTGELFFGEGSRLTVL.

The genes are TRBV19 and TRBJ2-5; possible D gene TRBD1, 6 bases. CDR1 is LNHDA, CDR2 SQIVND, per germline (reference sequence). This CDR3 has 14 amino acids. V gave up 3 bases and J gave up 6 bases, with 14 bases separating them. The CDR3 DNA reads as TGTGCCAGTAGTATTTCTGGGGGCTCGAAGACCCAGTACTTC. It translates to CASSISGGSKTQYF. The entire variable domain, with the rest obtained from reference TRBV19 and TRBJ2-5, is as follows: DGGITQSPKYLFRKEGQNVTLSCEQNLNHDAMYWYRQDPGQGLRLIYYSQIVNDFQKGDIAEGYSVSREKKESFPLTVTSAQKNPTAFYLCASSISGGSKTQYFGPGTRLLVL.

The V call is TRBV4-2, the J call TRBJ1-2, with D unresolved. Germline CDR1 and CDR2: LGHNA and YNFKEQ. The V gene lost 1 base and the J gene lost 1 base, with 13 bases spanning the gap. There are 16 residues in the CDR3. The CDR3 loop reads CASSQAGQKLNYGYTF. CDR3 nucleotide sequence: TGTGCCAGCAGCCAAGCGGGTCAGAAGCTTAACTATGGCTACACCTTC.

CDR3 nucleotides: TGTGCCAGCAGTTTGGTCGGTTTGGAAGCTTTCTTT. It specifies CASSLVGLEAFF. The chain combines TRBV28 with TRBJ1-1; no reliable D call. Trimming cost V 3 bases and J 8 bases, with 10 bases left between them. Germline assignment: CDR1 MDHEN and CDR2 SYDVKM. The CDR3 contains 12 residues. The variable domain in full, with the rest retrieved from reference TRBV28 and TRBJ1-1, is DVKVTQSSRYLVKRTGEKVFLECVQDMDHENMFWYRQDPGLGLRLIYFSYDVKMKEKGDIPEGYSVSREKKERFSLILESASTNQTSMYLCASSLVGLEAFFGQGTRLTVV.

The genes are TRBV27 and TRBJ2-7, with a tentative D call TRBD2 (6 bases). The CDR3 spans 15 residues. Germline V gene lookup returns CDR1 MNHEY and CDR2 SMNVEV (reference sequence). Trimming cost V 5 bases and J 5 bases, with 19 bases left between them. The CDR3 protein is CASSPRRVLSHEQYF. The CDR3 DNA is TGTGCCAGCAGTCCGCGGAGGGTGCTCAGCCACGAGCAGTACTTC.

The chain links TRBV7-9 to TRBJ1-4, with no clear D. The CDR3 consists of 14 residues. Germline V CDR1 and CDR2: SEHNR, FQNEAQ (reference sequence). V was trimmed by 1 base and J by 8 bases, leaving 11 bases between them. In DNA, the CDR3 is TGTGCCAGCAGCTTAGGTGGAGGCTCGGAAAAACTGTTTTTT. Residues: CASSLGGGSEKLFF.

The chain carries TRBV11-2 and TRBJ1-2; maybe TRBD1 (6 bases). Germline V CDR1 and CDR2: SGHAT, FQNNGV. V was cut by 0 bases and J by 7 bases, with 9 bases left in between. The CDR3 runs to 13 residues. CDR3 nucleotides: TGTGCCAGCAGCTTAGAGGGGGCAAGTGGCTACACCTTC. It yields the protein CASSLEGASGYTF.